This TCR beta chain was sequenced in a study of blood T cell repertoires in COVID-19. Study information: PBMCs, B-cell-depleted T cells, or T cells provided the cDNA or gDNA that made up the material.

Authors' analysis steps: Reference gene primer amplification gave estimated nucleated cell counts. Only in-frame clones appear in the TCRdb table, and some are missing; sequencing was by immunoSEQ multiplex PCR. The V and J calls and clone size are taken from that table; D and trimming were inferred from the DNA. This table holds about 180,000 clones, 89% found once. The TCR was taken from a man aged 18 to 29 who had recovered from COVID-19. Sequencing used peripheral blood.

CDR3 coding DNA: TGTGCCAGCAGCTTAACGAGAGATACAGACCACACAGATACGCAGTATTTT. Residues: CASSLTRDTDHTDTQYF. The gene calls are TRBV7-3 and TRBJ2-3; D is undetermined. V was clipped by 0 bases and J by 2 bases, with 15 bases between them. The CDR3 sequence is 17 residues long. In germline, CDR1 is SGHTA, CDR2 FQGTGA.